One sample yielded the 31 T cell receptor beta chains listed below, sequenced in a study of CD8 T cells in Susac syndrome. Random hexamers served to reverse transcribe roughly 0.5 to 1 ug RNA. TCRdb re-called the immunoSEQ multiplex PCR reads with MiXCR, one entry per CDR3 protein. The sample contains hundreds of thousands of distinct CDR3 sequences, 85% of which appear only once. The sequenced sample was CD8+ T cells from PBMCs. Receptor source: a human donor with multiple sclerosis.

J is TRBJ1-4 and V is TRBV4-3, with D possibly TRBD1 on 6 matching bases. V lost 0 bases, J lost 3 bases, and 17 bases lay in between. The germline V gene encodes CDR1 LGHNA and CDR2 YSLEER. The CDR3 covers 18 residues. The CDR3, as DNA: TGCGCCAGCAGCCAAGATTGGACAGCCCTAGGGTCTAATGAAAAACTGTTTTTT. Translated: CASSQDWTALGSNEKLFF.

This chain connects TRBV25-1 to TRBJ1-4, with TRBD1 matching over 7 bases. J lost 3 bases, V lost 4 bases, and 5 bases had no gene match. The length of the CDR3 is 15 residues. Germline V CDR1 and CDR2: MGHDK, SYGVNS. The CDR3 nucleotides read TGTGCCAGCAGTGCCCGACAGGGCTCTAATGAAAAACTGTTTTTT. It yields the protein CASSARQGSNEKLFF. Using reference TRBV25-1 and TRBJ1-4 for the parts outside the CDR3, the full variable domain is EADIYQTPRYLVIGTGKKITLECSQTMGHDKMYWYQQDPGMELHLIHYSYGVNSTEKGDLSSESTVSRIRTEHFPLTLESARPSHTSQYLCASSARQGSNEKLFFGSGTQLSVL.

This rearrangement joins TRBV28 to TRBJ2-1; D is unresolved. There are 11 residues in the CDR3. Germline V gene sequence: CDR1 MDHEN, CDR2 SYDVKM. V was cut by 11 bases and J by 2 bases, with 7 bases left in between. The CDR3 protein is CACRAYNEQFF. DNA for the CDR3: TGTGCCTGCCGCGCCTACAATGAGCAGTTCTTC.

As for this clonotype: Sequence at one end of the junction differs from germline and may be a read error. The V and J genes are TRBV28 and TRBJ2-2; D is possibly TRBD2 (5 bases). Germline CDR1 is MDHEN and CDR2 is SYDVKM. The CDR3 sequence is 15 residues long. The CDR3 DNA is TGTGCCGGCAGGCCGACGGCGGGGAACACCGGGGAGCTGTTTTTT. Its translation: CAGRPTAGNTGELFF. Together with reference TRBV28 and TRBJ2-2, the CDR3 gives the full variable domain: DVKVTQSSRYLVKRTGEKVFLECVQDMDHENMFWYRQDPGLGLRLIYFSYDVKMKEKGDIPEGYSVSREKKERFSLILESASTNQTSMYLCAGRPTAGNTGELFFGEGSRLTVL.

The chain employs TRBV4-2 and TRBJ1-5, with D possibly being TRBD1 (5 bases). Germline CDR1 LGHNA, CDR2 YNFKEQ. This CDR3 is 16 amino acids long. The V end was cut by 0 bases, the J end by 5 bases, with 14 bases between. The CDR3 loop reads CASSQDKSGGYQPQHF. Written as DNA, the CDR3 is TGTGCCAGCAGCCAAGATAAAAGCGGGGGTTATCAGCCCCAGCATTTT.

The V gene is TRBV18, the J gene TRBJ2-5; 8 bases align to TRBD2. V shed 3 bases, J shed 2 bases, and the junction held 14 bases outside the gene matches. Germline CDR1 is KGHSH and CDR2 is LQKENI. The CDR3 length is 18 residues. DNA of the CDR3: TGTGCCAGCTCACCGTACCCCCCTAGTAGCGGGGTTCAAGAGACCCAGTACTTC. This codes for CASSPYPPSSGVQETQYF.

The chain recombines TRBV2 with TRBJ2-7; TRBD1 aligns across 7 bases. The length of the CDR3 is 15 residues. CDR1 is SNHLY, CDR2 FYNNEI, per germline. Trimming removed 4 bases from V and 0 bases from J; junction bases left unmatched: 6. CDR3 region: CASSGGQTSSYEQYF. The CDR3 bases are TGTGCCAGCAGTGGGGGACAGACAAGCTCCTACGAGCAGTACTTC.

The J gene is TRBJ2-6, the V gene TRBV19; no clear D gene. The V and J ends lost 3 bases and 3 bases respectively, with 9 bases between them. Germline V lookup: CDR1 LNHDA, CDR2 SQIVND (reference sequence). The CDR3 extends over 15 amino acids. CDR3 protein: CASSIPSGGANVLTF. DNA of the CDR3: TGTGCCAGTAGTATCCCGTCCGGTGGGGCCAACGTCCTGACTTTC.

This clonotype has more than one count but fewer than ten. The gene calls are TRBV7-9 and TRBJ2-1; D is uncertain. The CDR3 runs to 13 residues. The V gene lost 1 base and the J gene lost 9 bases, with 10 bases spanning the gap. Germline loops: CDR1 SEHNR, CDR2 FQNEAQ (reference sequence). Written as DNA, the CDR3 is TGTGCCAGCAGCTTAGATATGGAAGGTGAGCAGTTCTTC. It encodes CASSLDMEGEQFF.

CDR3 DNA sequence: TGCAGCGTTGAGGGGCGGGCCAGGGGGAACTCCTACGAGCAGTACTTC. Its translation: CSVEGRARGNSYEQYF. The chain uses TRBV29-1 and TRBJ2-7, with TRBD1 matching over 7 bases. The CDR3 contains 16 residues. J lost 0 bases, V lost 3 bases, and 11 bases had no gene match. The germline CDR1 and CDR2 sequences are SQVTM and ANQGSEA.

J is TRBJ2-1 and V is TRBV12-3 or TRBV12-4; TRBD2 matches 15 bases. With V trimmed by 6 bases and J by 0 bases, 9 bases remained unmatched. This CDR3 has 19 amino acids. CDR3 sequence: CASRPGTSGRTSSYNEQFF. The CDR3 bases are TGTGCCAGCAGACCCGGGACTAGCGGGAGGACGAGCTCCTACAATGAGCAGTTCTTC.

The V and J genes are TRBV5-6 and TRBJ1-5; no reliable D call. Germline V gene lookup returns CDR1 SGHDT and CDR2 YYEEEE. Trimming removed 4 bases from V and 3 bases from J, with 5 bases in between. The CDR3 is made up of 12 amino acids. The CDR3 nucleotides read TGTGCCAGCAGCACCCTCAATCAGCCCCAGCATTTT. Protein: CASSTLNQPQHF.

The table lists this clonotype with a count of one. The chain recombines TRBV6-1 with TRBJ2-7; possibly TRBD1 for D (5 bases). V was trimmed by 2 bases and J by 2 bases, leaving 13 bases between them. CDR1 and CDR2 (germline): MNHNS, SASEGT. CDR3 length: 15 amino acids. The CDR3 coding sequence is TGTGCCAGCAGTGAACCCCCAGGGTCGACCTACGAGCAGTACTTC. This gives the protein CASSEPPGSTYEQYF.

This chain connects TRBV30 to TRBJ2-7, with D unclear. Germline assignment: CDR1 GTSNPN and CDR2 SVGIG (reference sequence). The CDR3 runs 13 residues. Between the trimmed V and J ends, which lost 2 bases and 1 base, there was a span of 9 bases. The CDR3 sequence: CAWSSHASYEQYF. For the CDR3, the DNA is TGTGCCTGGAGTTCCCACGCGTCCTACGAGCAGTACTTC.

For the CDR3, the DNA is TGTGCCAGCAGCGTAGTTGGGACAGAAGGCGAGCAGTACTTC. It codes for CASSVVGTEGEQYF. The V call is TRBV9, the J call TRBJ2-7; TRBD1 aligns across 7 bases. The length of the CDR3 is 14 residues. Per germline, CDR1 SGDLS and CDR2 YYNGEE. V gave up 0 bases and J gave up 6 bases; unmatched junction bases: 6.

The gene calls are TRBV7-9 and TRBJ2-1; 7 bases line up with TRBD2. The V gene end was trimmed by 5 bases and the J gene end by 3 bases; junction bases not matched to a gene: 7. The germline V gene has CDR1 SEHNR and CDR2 FQNEAQ (reference sequence). The CDR3 is 15 residues long. CDR3 sequence reads: CASSPRTSSYNEQFF. The CDR3 region has the DNA TGTGCCAGCAGCCCAAGGACTAGTAGCTACAATGAGCAGTTCTTC.

The rearrangement links TRBV7-6 to TRBJ2-7; a weak D match, TRBD2 (5 bases). V lost 0 bases to trimming and J lost 2 bases, with 14 bases between them. CDR3 length: 16 amino acids. Germline V gives CDR1 SGHVS, CDR2 FNYEAQ. CDR3 in DNA: TGTGCCAGCAGCTTAGCCCACAAAGCCGGGGCCTACGAGCAGTACTTC. This codes for CASSLAHKAGAYEQYF. Using reference TRBV7-6 and TRBJ2-7 for the parts outside the CDR3, the full variable domain is GAGVSQSPRYKVTKRGQDVALRCDPISGHVSLYWYRQALGQGPEFLTYFNYEAQQDKSGLPNDRFSAERPEGSISTLTIQRTEQRDSAMYRCASSLAHKAGAYEQYFGPGTRLTVT.

The genes are TRBV5-4 and TRBJ2-1, with 12 bases matching TRBD2. V was pared by 2 bases and J by 9 bases, with 3 bases of the junction left unmatched. The CDR3 has 14 residues. CDR1 is SGHNT and CDR2 is YYREEE in the germline V gene (reference sequence). The CDR3 reads CASSFGLAGTEQFF. CDR3 sequence (DNA): TGTGCCAGCAGCTTCGGACTAGCGGGGACTGAGCAGTTCTTC.

This clonotype was observed once. The genes are TRBV4-3 and TRBJ1-5; D is ambiguous. Trimming pared 0 bases from V and 0 bases from J, leaving 6 bases between. This CDR3 region has 15 residues. CDR1 LGHNA and CDR2 YSLEER come from the germline V gene. The CDR3 coding sequence is TGCGCCAGCAGCCAAGAGGCAGATAGCAATCAGCCCCAGCATTTT. Translating gives CASSQEADSNQPQHF.

The gene calls are TRBV15 and TRBJ2-2; D unclear. Germline assignment: CDR1 LNHNV and CDR2 YYDKDF (reference sequence). Trimming took off 5 bases at V and 2 bases at J, with 6 bases between the two ends. This CDR3 is 13 amino acids long. The CDR3, as DNA: TGTGCCACCAGCGCCAGAAACACCGGGGAGCTGTTTTTT. Translation: CATSARNTGELFF. The entire variable domain, with the rest obtained from reference TRBV15 and TRBJ2-2, is as follows: DAMVIQNPRYQVTQFGKPVTLSCSQTLNHNVMYWYQQKSSQAPKLLFHYYDKDFNNEADTPDNFQSRRPNTSFCFLDIRSPGLGDTAMYLCATSARNTGELFFGEGSRLTVL.

This clonotype was seen only a few times. The J gene is TRBJ1-5, the V gene TRBV7-2; TRBD1 agrees at 9 bases. The CDR3 has 15 residues. Germline loops: CDR1 SGHTA, CDR2 FQGNSA. The V and J ends lost 0 bases and 4 bases, in that order; junction bases with no gene match: 1. Written as DNA, the CDR3 is TGTGCCAGCAGCTTAGCAGGGACAGGGAATCAGCCCCAGCATTTT. Its translation: CASSLAGTGNQPQHF. The whole variable domain, remainder taken from reference TRBV7-2 and TRBJ1-5, is GAGVSQSPSNKVTEKGKDVELRCDPISGHTALYWYRQSLGQGLEFLIYFQGNSAPDKSGLPSDRFSAERTGGSVSTLTIQRTQQEDSAVYLCASSLAGTGNQPQHFGDGTRLSIL.

The V and J genes are TRBV9 and TRBJ2-1; no reliable D call. The CDR3 loop spans 14 amino acids. Trimming shortened V by 0 bases and J by 7 bases, and 11 bases separated the two germline ends. Germline V gives CDR1 SGDLS, CDR2 YYNGEE. Written as DNA, the CDR3 is TGTGCCAGCAGCGTAGGGGCGAAAGGGAATGAGCAGTTCTTC. Translating gives CASSVGAKGNEQFF.

The rearrangement joins TRBV7-9 to TRBJ2-5, with D possibly matching TRBD2 (5 bases). V dropped 7 bases and J dropped 9 bases, with 18 bases sitting between them. CDR1 is SEHNR, CDR2 FQNEAQ, per germline (reference sequence). CDR3 size: 13 residues. CDR3 amino acids: CASTPAERSAQYF. DNA of the CDR3: TGTGCCAGCACCCCAGCGGAACGGTCGGCCCAGTACTTC.

The gene calls are TRBV4-1 and TRBJ1-2, with D possibly being TRBD1 (6 bases). The CDR3 runs to 15 residues. Deletions cut 4 bases from V and 3 bases from J, with 15 bases between. Looked up from germline, CDR1 is MGHRA and CDR2 is YSYEKL. CDR3 bases: TGCGCCAGCAGCCCGACAGGCTCCTGGTACTATGGCTACACCTTC. Residues: CASSPTGSWYYGYTF.

V usage is TRBV27 and J usage is TRBJ2-1, with D possibly matching TRBD2 (6 bases). Germline V gene data show CDR1 as MNHEY and CDR2 as SMNVEV (reference sequence). Trimming took off 4 bases at V and 4 bases at J, with 17 bases between the two ends. The CDR3 has 16 residues. The CDR3, as DNA: TGTGCCAGCAGTTCCGTGGCCGGGAGACCTTACAATGAGCAGTTCTTC. Residues: CASSSVAGRPYNEQFF.

This chain links TRBV25-1 with TRBJ2-7; D is uncertain. V was trimmed by 4 bases and J by 3 bases, leaving 10 bases between them. CDR3 length: 13 amino acids. Germline CDR1 MGHDK, CDR2 SYGVNS. The CDR3 here is CASSGHALYEQYF. The CDR3 DNA sequence: TGTGCCAGCAGTGGACATGCCCTCTACGAGCAGTACTTC.

V gene TRBV28 combines with J gene TRBJ2-7; D gene unclear. Trimming took off 6 bases at V and 2 bases at J, with 17 bases between the two ends. CDR3 length equals 15 residues. Germline V lookup: CDR1 MDHEN, CDR2 SYDVKM. The CDR3 coding sequence is TGTGCCAGCAGCGTCCTCCCCGCGGCAACCTACGAGCAGTACTTC. Translation: CASSVLPAATYEQYF.

The chain couples TRBV2 to TRBJ1-4, with a possible D match to TRBD1 (6 bases). Germline V gene lookup returns CDR1 SNHLY and CDR2 FYNNEI. The CDR3 totals 15 residues. V lost 2 bases and J 8 bases, leaving 15 bases between the germline ends. The CDR3, as DNA: TGTGCCAGCAGTGAAAGGCTGACAGGAGCCGAAAAACTGTTTTTT. Amino acid sequence: CASSERLTGAEKLFF.

J is TRBJ2-7 and V is TRBV3-1, with TRBD2 identical over 15 bases. CDR1 and CDR2 (germline): LGHDT, YNNKEL (reference sequence). The CDR3 has 18 amino acids. V was pared by 3 bases and J by 1 base, with 7 bases of the junction left unmatched. This CDR3 is CASSHTGTSGRRSYEQYF. The DNA of the CDR3 is TGTGCCAGCAGCCATACCGGGACTAGCGGGAGGAGGTCCTACGAGCAGTACTTC.

The V call is TRBV27, the J call TRBJ1-2; tentative D call: TRBD1 (6 bases). The V gene's germline CDR1 is MNHEY and CDR2 SMNVEV (reference sequence). The CDR3 is 14 amino acids. V lost 7 bases to trimming and J lost 6 bases, with 18 bases between them. CDR3 loop: CASKETGAPDGYTF. CDR3 nucleotide sequence: TGTGCCAGCAAGGAGACGGGGGCTCCGGATGGCTACACCTTC.

This clonotype has only a few counts. This chain connects TRBV4-1 to TRBJ2-2; 9 nucleotides align to TRBD1. Germline V gene data show CDR1 as MGHRA and CDR2 as YSYEKL. There are 14 residues in the CDR3. The V segment lost 6 bases and the J segment 6 bases; nucleotides outside the gene matches: 5. CDR3 sequence reads: CASSARQGAGELFF. CDR3 bases: TGCGCCAGCAGTGCGAGACAGGGGGCCGGGGAGCTGTTTTTT.